The T cell receptor (beta chain) under discussion was sequenced for a study of spatial heterogeneity in lung cancer. V gave up 4 bases and J gave up 2 bases, with 13 bases separating them. This CDR3 spans 14 amino acids. Germline assignment: CDR1 SGHDT and CDR2 YYEEEE. Specified time point: sample taken at primary tumor resection. The donors comprised some 72 untreated early-stage non-small cell lung cancer patients. Whole RNA obtained from tumor, nontumor lung or frozen PBMC underwent sequencing without sorting. This clonotype came up many times. TCRdb analysed the 5' RACE reads with MiXCR anew, one entry per CDR3 protein. Of about 35,000 distinct CDR3 sequences in the sample, 3.1% were seen once.

This TCR derives from a male donor with early-stage non-small cell lung cancer. The chain combines TRBV5-6 with TRBJ2-7, with D tentatively TRBD1 or TRBD2 (5 bases each). The starting material was normal lung tissue next to the tumor, obtained at surgery. CDR3 in DNA: TGTGCCAGCAGCAGCCGGGACGGCACCTACGAGCAGTACTTC. Its translation: CASSSRDGTYEQYF.